This passage covers 30 T cell receptor beta chains from one sample sequenced in a study of T-cell reconstitution after alpha-beta-depleted transplantation in children. The TCRbeta library incorporated unique molecular identifiers. MiXCR, run by TCRdb on the PCR reads, gives a single entry per CDR3 protein. The repertoire holds around 580,000 distinct CDR3 sequences, approximately 22% seen once, with 11% to 15% in the top ten. The sequencing used PBMCs, mostly from graft donor cells, collected 360 days after TCRalphabeta/CD19-depleted stem cell transplant. These receptors all stem from a boy under two years old who had a stem cell transplant for acute myeloid leukemia, so the T cells may come from the graft donor.

The rearrangement links TRBV10-3 to TRBJ1-2; TRBD1 matches at 10 bases. With 3 bases clipped from V and 3 bases from J, the junction kept 1 base outside the gene matches. CDR1 is ENHRY and CDR2 is SYGVKD in the germline V gene. There are 14 residues in the CDR3. In DNA form, the CDR3 reads TGTGCCATCAGTGAAGGGACAGGGGACTATGGCTACACCTTC. Translation gives CAISEGTGDYGYTF.

This clonotype has a count of ten or more. The chain has TRBV12-3 or TRBV12-4 and TRBJ2-3, with 8 bases matching TRBD1. The CDR3 runs 14 residues. J was trimmed by 2 bases and V by 7 bases; bases with no gene match: 5. CDR3 residues: CASTRQGFTDTQYF. CDR3 coding DNA: TGTGCCAGCACAAGACAGGGGTTCACAGATACGCAGTATTTT.

This chain links TRBV6-1 with TRBJ2-1; D gene uncertain. V shed 0 bases and J shed 6 bases, with 9 bases lying between them. Germline CDR1 is MNHNS and CDR2 is SASEGT. CDR3 length equals 14 residues. DNA for the CDR3: TGTGCCAGCAGTGAAGCGCTTCGAGGCAATGAGCAGTTCTTC. Residues: CASSEALRGNEQFF.

V usage is TRBV29-1 and J usage is TRBJ1-1, with D tentatively TRBD1 (6 bases). The CDR3 has 15 residues. Between the trimmed V and J ends, which lost 5 bases and 2 bases, there was a span of 18 bases. The germline V gene encodes CDR1 SQVTM and CDR2 ANQGSEA. This CDR3 is CSVWNSGGPNTEAFF. The CDR3 coding sequence is TGCAGCGTTTGGAATTCCGGGGGCCCTAACACTGAAGCTTTCTTT.

V usage is TRBV11-2 and J usage is TRBJ1-2; D is undetermined. CDR3 length: 12 residues. Germline V lookup: CDR1 SGHAT, CDR2 FQNNGV. V lost 3 bases and J lost 7, with 9 bases in between. CDR3 bases: TGTGCCAGCAGCTTCATGAATGGTGGCTACACCTTC. It codes for CASSFMNGGYTF.

The chain is built from TRBV3-1 and TRBJ2-1; 9 nucleotides line up with TRBD2. The CDR3 runs to 16 residues. The V gene end was trimmed by 0 bases and the J gene end by 7 bases; junction bases not matched to a gene: 7. CDR1 LGHDT and CDR2 YNNKEL come from the germline V gene (reference sequence). This CDR3 is CASSQDRAGGMNEQFF. For the CDR3, the DNA is TGTGCCAGCAGCCAAGATCGGGCGGGGGGGATGAATGAGCAGTTCTTC.

V usage is TRBV6-1 and J usage is TRBJ2-7; weak D call: TRBD1 (6 bases). Germline CDR1 MNHNS, CDR2 SASEGT. The V end lost 4 bases, the J end lost 2 bases, and 9 bases lay between the germline ends. There are 13 residues in the CDR3. Here the CDR3 reads CASSVQGPYEQYV. CDR3 nucleotides: TGTGCCAGCAGTGTACAGGGACCCTACGAGCAGTACGTC.

The table lists this clonotype with a few counts. The chain links TRBV10-2 to TRBJ2-7; no definite D call. V was pared by 2 bases and J by 2 bases, with 7 bases between. Germline V gene data show CDR1 as WSHSY and CDR2 as SAAADI. The CDR3 spans 13 residues. The DNA of the CDR3 is TGCGCCAGCAGTGAGAGGGTGGCCTACGAGCAGTACTTC. Translated: CASSERVAYEQYF.

This clonotype was detected ten times or more. The chain combines TRBV6-6 with TRBJ2-2; D uncertain. Trimming pared 8 bases from V and 0 bases from J, leaving 7 bases between. CDR1 and CDR2 (germline): MNHNY, SVGAGI (reference sequence). The CDR3 is 13 amino acids. CDR3 residues: CASRLTNTGELFF. CDR3 sequence (DNA): TGTGCCAGCCGACTTACGAACACCGGGGAGCTGTTTTTT.

This clonotype appeared a few times. The chain is built from TRBV6-1 and TRBJ1-2; D is possibly TRBD1 (6 bases). V was pared by 4 bases and J by 3 bases, with 24 bases between. The germline gives CDR1 MNHNS, CDR2 SASEGT. The CDR3 runs to 18 residues. The CDR3 nucleotides are TGTGCCAGCAGTGGCCTTATTCTATCCAGACAGGCTTACTATGGCTACACCTTC. Its protein product is CASSGLILSRQAYYGYTF.

This clonotype was seen a handful of times. This chain connects TRBV6-1 to TRBJ2-5; TRBD1 aligns across 7 bases. The V gene's germline CDR1 is MNHNS and CDR2 SASEGT. The ends lost 6 bases at V and 2 bases at J; junction bases unmatched: 18. This CDR3 comprises 18 residues. The CDR3 region is CASRSLDFIHRGQETQYF. DNA of the CDR3: TGTGCCAGCAGATCCCTCGATTTCATCCACAGGGGTCAAGAGACCCAGTACTTC.

This clonotype was seen repeatedly, ten times or more. V and J are TRBV12-3 or TRBV12-4 and TRBJ2-7, with D unclear. The length of the CDR3 is 12 residues. Trimming shortened V by 2 bases and J by 8 bases, and 10 bases separated the two germline ends. The CDR3 DNA reads TGTGCCAGCAGTTTACCGGCATCCAAGCAGTACTTC. Amino acids: CASSLPASKQYF.

The CDR3 here is CSARDHLGRETQYF. CDR3 DNA sequence: TGCAGTGCTAGAGATCACCTGGGACGTGAGACCCAGTACTTC. This chain uses TRBV20-1 with TRBJ2-5; the D gene could be TRBD1 or TRBD2 (5 bases each). The CDR3 sequence is 14 residues long. From germline, CDR1 is DFQATT and CDR2 SNEGSKA (reference sequence). V lost 0 bases, J lost 5 bases, and 13 bases lay in between.

Many counts were recorded for this clonotype. The V call is TRBV7-2, the J call TRBJ2-7; D ambiguous. CDR1 is SGHTA and CDR2 is FQGNSA in the germline V gene. CDR3 length equals 13 residues. V lost 2 bases to trimming and J lost 5 bases, with 10 bases between them. The DNA for the CDR3 is TGTGCCAGCAGCTTAACAGAGCTTGACGAGCAGTACTTC. Translation gives CASSLTELDEQYF.

V and J are TRBV28 and TRBJ1-5, with D perhaps TRBD1 (5 bases). There are 14 residues in the CDR3. V lost 5 bases to trimming and J lost 8 bases, with 16 bases between them. CDR1 MDHEN and CDR2 SYDVKM come from the germline V gene. DNA for the CDR3: TGTGCCAGCAGTCTTGGACGGGGGTTTGAGCCCCAGCATTTT. Encoded protein: CASSLGRGFEPQHF.

The chain has TRBV7-8 and TRBJ2-1; D may match TRBD1 or TRBD2 (5 bases each). The CDR3 extends over 18 amino acids. Germline loops: CDR1 SGHVS, CDR2 FQNEAQ. Trimming stripped 2 bases from V and 0 bases from J, with 17 bases between. The CDR3 spells CASSLNWGRTSSYNEQFF. The CDR3 DNA reads as TGTGCCAGCAGCTTAAATTGGGGACGCACCAGCTCCTACAATGAGCAGTTCTTC.

The chain combines TRBV7-2 with TRBJ2-1, with 7 bases identical to TRBD2. The V gene end was trimmed by 5 bases and the J gene end by 4 bases; junction bases not matched to a gene: 11. This CDR3 spans 16 amino acids. Germline V gives CDR1 SGHTA, CDR2 FQGNSA. The CDR3 sequence: CASSQWGTILYNEQFF. The CDR3 nucleotides are TGTGCCAGCAGCCAATGGGGGACTATTCTTTACAATGAGCAGTTCTTC.

CDR3 nucleotide sequence: TGTGCCACCAGTCCCGGTAGCAATCAGCCCCAGCATTTT. This codes for CATSPGSNQPQHF. V is TRBV24-1 and J is TRBJ1-5; D gene ambiguous. The CDR3 sequence is 13 residues long. The germline V gene has CDR1 KGHDR and CDR2 SFDVKD. Trimming pared 6 bases from V and 0 bases from J, leaving 5 bases between.

This clonotype was counted only a few times. The chain carries TRBV20-1 and TRBJ1-3; 11 nucleotides align to TRBD1. The CDR3 is 13 residues long. Per the germline V gene, CDR1 is DFQATT and CDR2 is SNEGSKA (reference sequence). The junction had 3 bases not matched to a gene; V was cut back by 3 bases and J by 8 bases. CDR3 DNA sequence: TGCAGTGCTAGCGGGACAGGGGGGTACACCATATATTTT. Its protein product is CSASGTGGYTIYF.

This clonotype was observed at least ten times. CDR3 DNA sequence: TGCACAGGGAGCCATCGGAGCACAGATACGCAGTATTTT. Its translation: CTGSHRSTDTQYF. The chain recombines TRBV20-1 with TRBJ2-3; D could derive from TRBD1 or TRBD2 (5 bases each). This CDR3 contains 13 residues. Germline lookup yields CDR1 DFQATT and CDR2 SNEGSKA (reference sequence).

This clonotype was counted a few times. The V call is TRBV7-6, the J call TRBJ2-7, with TRBD1 identical over 9 bases. With V trimmed by 0 bases and J by 5 bases, 5 bases remained unmatched. There are 15 residues in the CDR3. Germline V gene data show CDR1 as SGHVS and CDR2 as FNYEAQ. In nucleotides, the CDR3 is TGTGCCAGCAGCTTAGCCTCGGGGACAGGGAACGAGCAGTACTTC. It is translated as CASSLASGTGNEQYF. The full variable domain, its missing parts supplied by reference TRBV7-6 and TRBJ2-7, is GAGVSQSPRYKVTKRGQDVALRCDPISGHVSLYWYRQALGQGPEFLTYFNYEAQQDKSGLPNDRFSAERPEGSISTLTIQRTEQRDSAMYRCASSLASGTGNEQYFGPGTRLTVT.

This chain uses TRBV7-2 with TRBJ1-3; possibly TRBD1 for D (5 bases). V lost 3 bases, J lost 2 bases, and 17 bases lay in between. Germline V gene lookup returns CDR1 SGHTA and CDR2 FQGNSA. The CDR3 spans 17 residues. The chain's CDR3 is CASSFPAGEGTGNTIYF. The CDR3 region has the DNA TGTGCCAGCAGCTTCCCCGCCGGGGAGGGGACTGGAAACACCATATATTTT.

Note on this clonotype: The junction shows a germline mismatch at one end, possibly a read error. This chain uses TRBV5-1 with TRBJ1-4; no clear D gene. The CDR3 sequence is 11 residues long. Germline-derived CDR1 and CDR2 are SGHRS and YFSETQ. Here the CDR3 DNA reads TGCGCCAGCAGCAATGGGAGGGAAAACAAATTC. As protein: CASSNGRENKF.

In its sample, this clonotype was seen a few times. The chain uses TRBV15 and TRBJ2-1; the match to TRBD2 covers 9 bases. The V gene end was trimmed by 3 bases and the J gene end by 7 bases; junction bases not matched to a gene: 7. Germline V gene sequence: CDR1 LNHNV, CDR2 YYDKDF (reference sequence). The CDR3 is 15 residues long. DNA for the CDR3: TGTGCCACCAGCAGTTTGCGGGGGGGCGGAAATGAGCAGTTCTTC. Translation gives CATSSLRGGGNEQFF.

CDR3: CASSPPFGVDTQYF. The CDR3 region has the DNA TGTGCCAGCAGCCCCCCCTTTGGGGTCGATACGCAGTATTTT. The chain links TRBV7-9 to TRBJ2-3; the D is unclear. V lost 5 bases and J 6 bases, leaving 15 bases between the germline ends. CDR3 length equals 14 residues. Germline V lookup: CDR1 SEHNR, CDR2 FQNEAQ (reference sequence).

The genes are TRBV7-6 and TRBJ2-1, with unresolved D. Between the trimmed V and J ends, which lost 7 bases and 0 bases, there was a span of 13 bases. Germline V gene lookup returns CDR1 SGHVS and CDR2 FNYEAQ. The CDR3 contains 15 residues. CDR3 sequence (DNA): TGTGCCAGCACAGGCCTTAAAGGCTCCTACAATGAGCAGTTCTTC. The encoded protein is CASTGLKGSYNEQFF.

This clonotype has just one count. The CDR3 sequence is CAISEGQHSYEQYF. The CDR3 coding sequence is TGTGCCATCAGTGAGGGACAACACTCCTACGAGCAGTACTTC. The rearrangement links TRBV10-3 to TRBJ2-7, with D possibly TRBD1 on 5 matching bases. Germline CDR1 and CDR2: ENHRY and SYGVKD. This CDR3 is 14 amino acids long. Trimming removed 2 bases at V and 0 bases at J, with 8 bases between.

CDR3 bases: TGCGCCAGCAGCAAACGGCTGGATGGAGAGACCCAGTACTTC. Its translation is CASSKRLDGETQYF. The chain is built from TRBV5-1 and TRBJ2-5, with D hard to call. From germline, CDR1 is SGHRS and CDR2 YFSETQ. This CDR3 spans 14 amino acids. V lost 4 bases and J 4 bases, leaving 14 bases between the germline ends. The complete variable domain, with remaining parts taken from reference TRBV5-1 and TRBJ2-5, reads KAGVTQTPRYLIKTRGQQVTLSCSPISGHRSVSWYQQTPGQGLQFLFEYFSETQRNKGNFPGRFSGRQFSNSRSEMNVSTLELGDSALYLCASSKRLDGETQYFGPGTRLLVL.

This clonotype showed up just a few times. The chain has TRBV7-9 and TRBJ1-1; no clear D gene. In germline, CDR1 is SEHNR, CDR2 FQNEAQ (reference sequence). The CDR3 length is 13 residues. V lost 5 bases and J lost 1, with 8 bases in between. As DNA, the CDR3 is TGTGCCAGCAGCCAACCCGAGAACACTGAAGCTTTCTTT. It codes for CASSQPENTEAFF.

This clonotype was recorded a few times. The rearrangement joins TRBV7-2 to TRBJ1-5; no firm D call. The V and J ends lost 1 base and 0 bases respectively, with 7 bases between them. Germline CDR1 reads SGHTA; CDR2 reads FQGNSA. The CDR3 totals 15 residues. As DNA, the CDR3 is TGTGCCAGCAGCTTAGACAGTTATAGCAATCAGCCCCAGCATTTT. Amino acids: CASSLDSYSNQPQHF.